This entry features one T cell receptor (beta chain) sequence. The antigen is undetermined. TCRdb re-analysed the RT-PCR reads in MiXCR, keeping a single row per CDR3 protein. The repertoire holds about 500,000 distinct CDR3 sequences, with 16% as singletons. This specimen comes from a study of response to subunit inactivated influenza vaccine. Whole-study results and caveats: Authors suggested seasonal influenza vaccinations each recruit few new T cells.

The germline gives CDR1 SGHNT, CDR2 YYREEE (reference sequence). This CDR3 is 17 amino acids long. V was pared by 3 bases and J by 0 bases, with 13 bases between. Specimen: CD4+ T cells sorted from PBMCs, collected less than 30 months after vaccination. This TCR came from a man aged 50 to 69 who received an inactivated influenza vaccine. The chain employs TRBV5-4 and TRBJ2-6; weak D call: TRBD2 (5 bases). The DNA of the CDR3 is TGTGCCAGCAGCTCAAAGTCGGGAAACTCTGGGGCCAACGTCCTGACTTTC. It specifies CASSSKSGNSGANVLTF.